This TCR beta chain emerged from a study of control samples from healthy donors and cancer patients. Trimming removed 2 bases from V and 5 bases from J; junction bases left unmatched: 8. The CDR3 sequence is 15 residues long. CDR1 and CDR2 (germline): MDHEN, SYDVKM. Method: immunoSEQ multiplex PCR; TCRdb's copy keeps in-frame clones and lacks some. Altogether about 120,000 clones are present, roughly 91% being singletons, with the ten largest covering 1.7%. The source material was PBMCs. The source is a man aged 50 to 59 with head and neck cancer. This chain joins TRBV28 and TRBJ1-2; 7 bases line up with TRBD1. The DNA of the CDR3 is TGTGCCAGCAGTTTAGTAAGGGGGCTAGGGTATGGCTACACCTTC. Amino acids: CASSLVRGLGYGYTF.